The source of this TCR beta chain is a study of shared clonotypes between healthy human individuals. Study-wide results and caveats: Lower generation probabilities were found for non-shared clonotypes than for those shared by all four donors. Donors were few, which limited the genetic and exposure-history diversity represented.

The CDR3 is 14 residues long. V was cut by 1 base and J by 2 bases, with 9 bases left in between. Germline-derived CDR1 and CDR2 are SGHAT and FQNNGV. Authors' processing steps: Filtering was not the same, since immunoSEQ gave junction-only sequences without quality scores. TCRdb's copy holds only in-frame clones and misses some; the assay was immunoSEQ multiplex PCR. V and J calls and clone size are given by that table; D and trimming were obtained from the DNA. The sample includes roughly 2.4 million clones, more than 90% of them seen just once. With respect to this clone: Its antigen is currently unknown.

Donation came from healthy HIV-negative adults that had no recent acute infections or vaccinations. This sequence originates from a man in his late teens or twenties in good health. This chain links TRBV11-2 with TRBJ2-7; the D gene is possibly TRBD2 (5 bases). The specimen sequenced was naive CD4+ T cells sorted from blood. Specified subset: CD45RA+ positively selected. The CDR3 is CASSLGSETYEQYF. The CDR3 nucleotides read TGTGCCAGCAGCTTAGGTAGCGAAACCTACGAGCAGTACTTC.